Listed below are T cell receptor beta chains from one sample, sequenced in a study of blood T cell repertoires in COVID-19. Measured with immunoSEQ multiplex PCR; TCRdb has only the in-frame clones, and not every one. This sample has approximately 250,000 clones, with around 89% found just once. The specimen was PBMCs or T cells enriched from blood (not recorded which). The source of these receptors is a woman under 40 who had recovered from COVID-19. Both conserved end residues are part of each CDR3. The order of the fields is J gene, D gene, V gene, clone size, CDR3 protein, CDR3 DNA. A D gene is named only where the DNA matches it firmly. Clone size is stated in some rows and not others, as once, few, many or a class when expanded.

j_call: TRBJ1-1; d_call: TRBD1; v_call: TRBV10-3; clone_size: NA; cdr3_aa: CAISDQGEYTEAFF; cdr3_nt: TGTGCCATCAGTGACCAGGGGGAGTACACTGAAGCTTTCTTT
j_call: TRBJ2-3; d_call: NA; v_call: TRBV5-1; clone_size: NA; cdr3_aa: CASSSGDYTDTQYF; cdr3_nt: TGCGCCAGCAGCTCAGGGGACTACACAGATACGCAGTATTTT
j_call: TRBJ1-2; d_call: NA; v_call: TRBV7-2; clone_size: NA; cdr3_aa: CASSSYSRGGYGYTF; cdr3_nt: TGTGCCAGCAGCTCTTACAGTAGGGGTGGCTATGGCTACACCTTC
j_call: TRBJ1-2; d_call: NA; v_call: TRBV6-2/TRBV6-3; clone_size: NA; cdr3_aa: CASSYLRSGYTF; cdr3_nt: TGTGCCAGCAGTTACCTTCGGAGTGGCTACACCTTC
j_call: TRBJ1-1; d_call: NA; v_call: TRBV6-2/TRBV6-3; clone_size: NA; cdr3_aa: CASSLSGLAEAFF; cdr3_nt: TGTGCCAGCAGCCTCTCAGGGCTCGCTGAAGCTTTCTTT
j_call: TRBJ2-1; d_call: TRBD2; v_call: TRBV7-2; clone_size: NA; cdr3_aa: CASSAHRTSYFF; cdr3_nt: TGTGCCAGCAGCGCCCATAGGACTAGTTACTTCTTC
j_call: TRBJ1-1; d_call: NA; v_call: TRBV29-1; clone_size: NA; cdr3_aa: CSGRSGGAGTEAFF; cdr3_nt: TGCAGTGGACGGTCGGGGGGCGCCGGAACTGAAGCTTTCTTT
j_call: TRBJ2-7; d_call: NA; v_call: TRBV7-2; clone_size: NA; cdr3_aa: CASSRPGYEQYF; cdr3_nt: TGTGCCAGCAGCCGTCCGGGGTACGAGCAGTACTTC
j_call: TRBJ2-1; d_call: TRBD2; v_call: TRBV3-1/TRBV3-2; clone_size: NA; cdr3_aa: CASSPILAGGPGEQFF; cdr3_nt: TGTGCCAGCAGCCCTATACTAGCGGGAGGGCCTGGGGAGCAGTTCTTC
j_call: TRBJ2-7; d_call: TRBD2; v_call: TRBV25-1; clone_size: NA; cdr3_aa: CASSLASGRGSYEQYF; cdr3_nt: TGTGCCAGCAGTCTGGCTAGCGGGAGGGGCTCCTACGAGCAGTACTTC
j_call: TRBJ2-1; d_call: NA; v_call: TRBV7-6; clone_size: NA; cdr3_aa: CASSPRLGVLSNEQFF; cdr3_nt: TGTGCCAGCAGCCCTCGGCTAGGGGTTCTCAGCAATGAGCAGTTCTTC
j_call: TRBJ1-5; d_call: NA; v_call: TRBV28; clone_size: NA; cdr3_aa: CASMAPGAKVQPQHF; cdr3_nt: TGTGCCAGCATGGCACCTGGGGCAAAGGTGCAGCCCCAGCATTTT
j_call: TRBJ1-2; d_call: NA; v_call: TRBV19; clone_size: once; cdr3_aa: CASSIAHSWANYGYTF; cdr3_nt: TGTGCCAGTAGTATAGCCCACAGTTGGGCCAACTATGGCTACACCTTC
j_call: TRBJ2-3; d_call: TRBD1; v_call: TRBV4-3; clone_size: NA; cdr3_aa: CASSPGTGGLSSTDTQYF; cdr3_nt: TGCGCCAGCAGCCCCGGGACAGGGGGTCTTTCTAGCACAGATACGCAGTATTTT
j_call: TRBJ1-1; d_call: TRBD1; v_call: TRBV10-3; clone_size: NA; cdr3_aa: CATLGQGNTEAFF; cdr3_nt: TGTGCCACCTTAGGACAGGGTAACACTGAAGCTTTCTTT
j_call: TRBJ2-7; d_call: NA; v_call: TRBV28; clone_size: NA; cdr3_aa: CASSLPPAYEQYF; cdr3_nt: TGTGCCAGCAGTTTACCCCCTGCCTACGAGCAGTACTTC
j_call: TRBJ2-1; d_call: NA; v_call: TRBV4-3; clone_size: NA; cdr3_aa: CASSQASRSSYNEQFF; cdr3_nt: TGCGCCAGCAGCCAAGCCAGTCGGAGCTCCTACAATGAGCAGTTCTTC
j_call: TRBJ1-6; d_call: NA; v_call: TRBV27; clone_size: once; cdr3_aa: CASSPPLTRGNSPLHF; cdr3_nt: TGTGCCAGCAGTCCCCCCCTGACACGGGGGAATTCACCCCTCCACTTT
j_call: TRBJ2-2; d_call: NA; v_call: TRBV6-5; clone_size: NA; cdr3_aa: CASILGVPGELFF; cdr3_nt: TGTGCCAGCATCCTAGGGGTGCCCGGGGAGCTGTTTTTT
j_call: TRBJ2-7; d_call: NA; v_call: TRBV6-5; clone_size: few; cdr3_aa: CASTKGGDFGDEQYF; cdr3_nt: TGTGCCAGCACCAAGGGCGGGGATTTTGGGGACGAGCAGTACTTC
j_call: TRBJ1-5; d_call: TRBD1; v_call: TRBV30; clone_size: NA; cdr3_aa: CAWGTGSYQPQHF; cdr3_nt: TGTGCCTGGGGGACAGGGAGTTATCAGCCCCAGCATTTT
j_call: TRBJ1-2; d_call: NA; v_call: TRBV27; clone_size: NA; cdr3_aa: CASSLRWGANYGYTF; cdr3_nt: TGTGCCAGCAGTCTCCGGTGGGGGGCTAACTATGGCTACACCTTC
j_call: TRBJ2-2; d_call: TRBD2; v_call: TRBV28; clone_size: few; cdr3_aa: CASSLGGGHTGELFF; cdr3_nt: TGTGCCAGCAGTTTAGGGGGAGGGCACACCGGGGAGCTGTTTTTT
j_call: TRBJ2-5; d_call: NA; v_call: TRBV7-9; clone_size: NA; cdr3_aa: CASSLSMTGLGETQYF; cdr3_nt: TGTGCCAGCAGCTTAAGTATGACGGGTCTAGGAGAGACCCAGTACTTC
j_call: TRBJ2-1; d_call: NA; v_call: TRBV6-5; clone_size: NA; cdr3_aa: CASSSPRAAKVGEQFF; cdr3_nt: TGTGCCAGCAGTTCTCCTAGAGCGGCCAAGGTTGGTGAGCAGTTCTTC
j_call: TRBJ1-2; d_call: NA; v_call: TRBV19; clone_size: NA; cdr3_aa: CASRLGAFGYTF; cdr3_nt: TGTGCCAGTAGACTGGGGGCGTTTGGCTACACCTTC
j_call: TRBJ1-3; d_call: NA; v_call: TRBV6-5; clone_size: NA; cdr3_aa: CASSYSSGAGNTIYF; cdr3_nt: TGTGCCAGCAGTTACTCGTCGGGGGCTGGAAACACCATATATTTT
j_call: TRBJ2-7; d_call: TRBD2; v_call: TRBV19; clone_size: NA; cdr3_aa: CPSSGTPSGRSSYEQYF; cdr3_nt: TGTCCCTCCTCCGGCACGCCTAGCGGTAGGAGCTCCTACGAGCAGTACTTC
j_call: TRBJ2-7; d_call: NA; v_call: TRBV5-1; clone_size: few; cdr3_aa: CASSSGWLGDEQYF; cdr3_nt: TGCGCCAGCAGCTCGGGCTGGCTCGGGGACGAGCAGTACTTC
j_call: TRBJ1-1; d_call: NA; v_call: TRBV7-3; clone_size: NA; cdr3_aa: CASGARGRYYTEAFF; cdr3_nt: TGTGCCAGCGGGGCCAGGGGCCGATACTACACTGAAGCTTTCTTT
j_call: TRBJ2-7; d_call: NA; v_call: TRBV19; clone_size: NA; cdr3_aa: CASTESWDSVSREQYF; cdr3_nt: TGTGCCAGTACCGAAAGCTGGGACTCCGTCTCCCGCGAGCAGTACTTC
j_call: TRBJ1-1; d_call: TRBD1; v_call: TRBV20-1; clone_size: NA; cdr3_aa: CSASKTGRNTEAFF; cdr3_nt: TGCAGTGCTAGTAAGACAGGGAGGAACACTGAAGCTTTCTTT
j_call: TRBJ1-4; d_call: NA; v_call: TRBV18; clone_size: NA; cdr3_aa: CASSPTAAGVEKLFF; cdr3_nt: TGTGCCAGCTCACCAACTGCGGCCGGGGTTGAAAAACTGTTTTTT
j_call: TRBJ2-2; d_call: NA; v_call: TRBV30; clone_size: once; cdr3_aa: CAWSVKGARSNTGELFF; cdr3_nt: TGTGCCTGGAGTGTCAAAGGGGCTCGGTCGAACACCGGGGAGCTGTTTTTT
j_call: TRBJ2-7; d_call: TRBD2; v_call: TRBV29-1; clone_size: once; cdr3_aa: CSVAPGASGTYEQYF; cdr3_nt: TGCAGCGTCGCCCCGGGGGCTAGCGGGACCTACGAGCAGTACTTC
j_call: TRBJ2-3; d_call: NA; v_call: TRBV7-2; clone_size: NA; cdr3_aa: CASSLLGVSTDTQYF; cdr3_nt: TGTGCCAGCAGCTTATTAGGAGTAAGCACAGATACGCAGTATTTT
j_call: TRBJ2-1; d_call: NA; v_call: TRBV4-3; clone_size: NA; cdr3_aa: CASSQGRVAYNEQFF; cdr3_nt: TGCGCCAGCAGCCAAGGGCGGGTGGCCTACAATGAGCAGTTCTTC
j_call: TRBJ2-2; d_call: NA; v_call: TRBV28; clone_size: NA; cdr3_aa: CASSRDTGELFF; cdr3_nt: TGTGCCAGCAGTAGAGACACCGGGGAGCTGTTTTTT
j_call: TRBJ2-7; d_call: TRBD1; v_call: TRBV5-1; clone_size: NA; cdr3_aa: CASSQGQGSYEQYF; cdr3_nt: TGCGCCAGCAGCCAAGGACAGGGGTCCTACGAGCAGTACTTC
j_call: TRBJ1-1; d_call: NA; v_call: TRBV18; clone_size: NA; cdr3_aa: CASSPPTRGTEAFF; cdr3_nt: TGTGCCAGCTCACCTCCGACCCGGGGCACTGAAGCTTTCTTT
j_call: TRBJ1-1; d_call: NA; v_call: TRBV28; clone_size: NA; cdr3_aa: CASSSPQGSQFTNTEAFF; cdr3_nt: TGTGCCAGCAGTTCCCCCCAGGGGTCACAATTCACGAACACTGAAGCTTTCTTT
j_call: TRBJ2-7; d_call: TRBD2; v_call: TRBV7-2; clone_size: NA; cdr3_aa: CASSLAPGGCYF; cdr3_nt: TGTGCCAGCAGCTTAGCGCCGGGAGGCTGCTACTTC
j_call: TRBJ2-5; d_call: NA; v_call: TRBV18; clone_size: NA; cdr3_aa: CASSPGVQETQYF; cdr3_nt: TGTGCCAGCTCACCCGGGGTCCAAGAGACCCAGTACTTC
j_call: TRBJ2-1; d_call: NA; v_call: TRBV30; clone_size: NA; cdr3_aa: CAWSAYNEQFF; cdr3_nt: TGTGCCTGGAGTGCATACAATGAGCAGTTCTTC
j_call: TRBJ2-3; d_call: NA; v_call: TRBV19; clone_size: NA; cdr3_aa: CASSIERRRRTDTQYF; cdr3_nt: TGTGCCAGTAGTATAGAACGGCGGCGCCGCACAGATACGCAGTATTTT
j_call: TRBJ2-7; d_call: NA; v_call: TRBV7-9; clone_size: NA; cdr3_aa: CASSVLAGGSYEQYF; cdr3_nt: TGTGCCAGCAGCGTCTTAGCCGGCGGGTCCTACGAGCAGTACTTC
j_call: TRBJ2-7; d_call: NA; v_call: TRBV10-3; clone_size: NA; cdr3_aa: CAISETSGMRQYF; cdr3_nt: TGTGCCATCAGTGAGACGTCAGGTATGCGGCAGTACTTC
j_call: TRBJ2-7; d_call: TRBD1; v_call: TRBV9; clone_size: NA; cdr3_aa: CASSVAHTGDRYEQYF; cdr3_nt: TGTGCCAGCAGCGTAGCCCACACAGGGGATCGCTACGAGCAGTACTTC
j_call: TRBJ1-1; d_call: NA; v_call: TRBV9; clone_size: NA; cdr3_aa: CASSSSTLTEAFF; cdr3_nt: TGTGCCAGCAGCTCCTCGACTCTAACTGAAGCTTTCTTT
j_call: TRBJ1-6; d_call: NA; v_call: TRBV7-9; clone_size: NA; cdr3_aa: CASSPSGSSYNSPLHF; cdr3_nt: TGTGCCAGCAGCCCGTCGGGGAGCTCCTATAATTCACCCCTCCACTTT
j_call: TRBJ1-1; d_call: TRBD1; v_call: TRBV5-4; clone_size: NA; cdr3_aa: CASSLSSATGSTEAFF; cdr3_nt: TGTGCCAGCAGCTTGTCATCGGCGACAGGGAGTACTGAAGCTTTCTTT
j_call: TRBJ1-3; d_call: NA; v_call: TRBV7-8; clone_size: NA; cdr3_aa: CASSFGVDSGNTIYF; cdr3_nt: TGTGCCAGCAGCTTCGGAGTGGACTCTGGAAACACCATATATTTT
j_call: TRBJ1-5; d_call: TRBD1; v_call: TRBV11-2; clone_size: NA; cdr3_aa: CASSLQGDSNQPQHF; cdr3_nt: TGTGCCAGCAGCCTTCAGGGGGATAGCAATCAGCCCCAGCATTTT
j_call: TRBJ1-1; d_call: NA; v_call: TRBV20-1; clone_size: NA; cdr3_aa: CSPQGLTEAFF; cdr3_nt: TGCAGTCCTCAGGGGCTCACTGAAGCTTTCTTT
j_call: TRBJ2-7; d_call: NA; v_call: TRBV30; clone_size: NA; cdr3_aa: CAWSVGGVSYEQYF; cdr3_nt: TGTGCCTGGAGTGTAGGGGGAGTAAGCTACGAGCAGTACTTC
j_call: TRBJ2-3; d_call: TRBD1; v_call: TRBV19; clone_size: NA; cdr3_aa: CASSPLRQGRGTQYF; cdr3_nt: TGTGCCAGTAGCCCCCTGAGACAGGGTCGCGGTACGCAGTATTTT
j_call: TRBJ1-5; d_call: NA; v_call: TRBV28; clone_size: NA; cdr3_aa: CASSPPGGAGNQPQHF; cdr3_nt: TGTGCCAGCAGTCCGCCGGGGGGCGCAGGTAATCAGCCCCAGCATTTT
j_call: TRBJ1-6; d_call: TRBD1; v_call: TRBV27; clone_size: NA; cdr3_aa: CASSPNRGSQKNSPLHF; cdr3_nt: TGTGCCAGCAGTCCCAACAGGGGAAGTCAAAAAAATTCACCCCTCCACTTT
j_call: TRBJ2-6; d_call: TRBD1; v_call: TRBV7-2; clone_size: many; cdr3_aa: CASSTSGQGSNVLTF; cdr3_nt: TGTGCCAGCAGCACCTCCGGACAGGGGTCCAACGTCCTGACTTTC
j_call: TRBJ1-1; d_call: NA; v_call: TRBV5-1; clone_size: NA; cdr3_aa: CASSFNRDTEAFF; cdr3_nt: TGCGCCAGCAGCTTTAACAGGGACACTGAAGCTTTCTTT